This T cell receptor (beta chain) was identified during a study of T cell responses to AZD1222 COVID-19 vaccine. Study findings and constraints: The donors showed a predominance of white British ancestry and of females, with possible underestimation of clonal diversity. Epitopes outside B.1.351 and B.1.1.7 mutated regions reportedly drew nearly half of spike TCRs.

Comment on this clone: The antigen is not known.

Method: immunoSEQ multiplex PCR; TCRdb's copy keeps in-frame clones and lacks some. This table holds 150,000 to 200,000 clones, roughly 92% found once. Second-dose recipients at about 4 or about 12 weeks were treated as one pooled group. Trimming cost V 3 bases and J 1 base, with 9 bases left between them. Germline assignment: CDR1 LNHDA and CDR2 SQIVND (reference sequence). The CDR3 contains 14 residues. The chain recombines TRBV19 with TRBJ1-1; D is unclear. Here the sequenced sample was peripheral blood, taken 28 days after the second AZD1222 dose. The TCR comes from an adult who received the AZD1222 COVID-19 vaccine. CDR3 sequence (DNA): TGTGCCAGTAGTATTCTCTCATGGAACACTGAAGCTTTCTTT. Translation: CASSILSWNTEAFF.